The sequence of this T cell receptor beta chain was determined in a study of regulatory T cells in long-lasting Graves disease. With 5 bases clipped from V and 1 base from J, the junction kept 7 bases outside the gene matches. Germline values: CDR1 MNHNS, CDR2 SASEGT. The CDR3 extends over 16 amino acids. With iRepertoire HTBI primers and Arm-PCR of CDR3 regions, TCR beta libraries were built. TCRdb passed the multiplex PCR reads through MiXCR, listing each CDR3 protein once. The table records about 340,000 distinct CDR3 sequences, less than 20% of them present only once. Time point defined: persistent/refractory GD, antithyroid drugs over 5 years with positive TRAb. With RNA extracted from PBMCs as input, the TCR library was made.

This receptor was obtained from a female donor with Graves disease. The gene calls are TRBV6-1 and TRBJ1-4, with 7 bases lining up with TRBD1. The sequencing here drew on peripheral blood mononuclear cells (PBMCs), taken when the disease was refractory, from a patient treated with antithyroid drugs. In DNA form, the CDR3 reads TGTGCCAGCAGTCATACAGGGGTGGGAACTAATGAAAAACTGTTTTTT. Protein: CASSHTGVGTNEKLFF.